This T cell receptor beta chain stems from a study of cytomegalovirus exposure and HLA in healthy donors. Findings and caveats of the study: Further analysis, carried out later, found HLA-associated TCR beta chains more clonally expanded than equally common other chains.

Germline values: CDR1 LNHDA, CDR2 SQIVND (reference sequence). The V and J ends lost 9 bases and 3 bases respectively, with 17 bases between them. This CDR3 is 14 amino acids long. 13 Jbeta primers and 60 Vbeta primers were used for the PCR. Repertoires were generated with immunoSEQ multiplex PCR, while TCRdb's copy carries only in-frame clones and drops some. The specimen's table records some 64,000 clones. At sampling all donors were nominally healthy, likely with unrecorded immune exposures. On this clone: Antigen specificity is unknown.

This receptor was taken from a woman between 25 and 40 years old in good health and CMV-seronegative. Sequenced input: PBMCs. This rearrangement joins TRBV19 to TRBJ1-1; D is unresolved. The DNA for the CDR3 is TGTGCCAGCCCCCGGTATGAGGGTTACACTGAAGCTTTCTTT. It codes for CASPRYEGYTEAFF. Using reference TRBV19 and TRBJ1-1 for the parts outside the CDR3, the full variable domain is DGGITQSPKYLFRKEGQNVTLSCEQNLNHDAMYWYRQDPGQGLRLIYYSQIVNDFQKGDIAEGYSVSREKKESFPLTVTSAQKNPTAFYLCASPRYEGYTEAFFGQGTRLTVV.